These 9 T cell receptor beta chains came from one sample sequenced in a study of graft-versus-host responses after intestinal transplantation. The antigens for these receptors are not known. Using immunoSEQ multiplex PCR, the repertoire was profiled, and TCRdb retains in-frame clones only, with some absent. The repertoire holds about 110,000 clones, with 93% as singletons. This material consisted of unstimulated CD8+ T cells sorted from spleen or lymph node cells, taken before intestinal transplant. Every receptor here comes from a human donor who received an intestinal transplant.

The chain employs TRBV11-2 and TRBJ2-1; 7 nucleotides line up with TRBD1. Germline V CDR1 and CDR2: SGHAT, FQNNGV. V shed 3 bases, J shed 7 bases, and the junction held 15 bases outside the gene matches. The CDR3 extends over 17 amino acids. CDR3 bases: TGTGCCAGCAGCTTCGGTACCCTCTACTTACAGGGGAATGAGCAGTTCTTC. As protein: CASSFGTLYLQGNEQFF.

The CDR3 DNA reads as TGTGCCTGGAGCCGGACAGGAGGTACAGATACGCAGTATTTT. It yields the protein CAWSRTGGTDTQYF. This sequence joins TRBV30 and TRBJ2-3; 7 positions match TRBD1. CDR1 and CDR2 (germline): GTSNPN, SVGIG (reference sequence). CDR3 length: 14 amino acids. J lost 3 bases, V lost 3 bases, and 6 bases had no gene match.

This chain joins TRBV27 and TRBJ2-7, with a tentative D call TRBD1 (6 bases). CDR3 size: 12 residues. V lost 8 bases to trimming and J lost 4 bases, with 12 bases between them. The germline V gene encodes CDR1 MNHEY and CDR2 SMNVEV (reference sequence). The CDR3 is CASRTGKYEQYF. DNA for the CDR3: TGTGCCAGCCGAACAGGGAAATACGAGCAGTACTTC.

The chain combines TRBV7-9 with TRBJ1-2; no clear D gene. Trimming took 0 bases from V and 2 from J, leaving 13 bases between them. The CDR3 covers 16 residues. Germline V gives CDR1 SEHNR, CDR2 FQNEAQ (reference sequence). The chain's CDR3 is CASSLADWATNYGYTF. Written as DNA, the CDR3 is TGTGCCAGCAGCTTAGCTGATTGGGCGACCAACTATGGCTACACCTTC.

CDR3 loop: CASSSTSGSVYEQYF. CDR3 sequence (DNA): TGTGCCAGCAGCTCTACTAGCGGGAGCGTCTACGAGCAGTACTTC. J is TRBJ2-7 and V is TRBV11-2, with 11 nucleotides matching TRBD2. CDR3 length equals 15 residues. With V trimmed by 4 bases and J by 3 bases, 5 bases remained unmatched. Germline V gene data show CDR1 as SGHAT and CDR2 as FQNNGV.

CDR3 coding DNA: TGTGCCAGCAGCTTGGAGGGAGGGCTTACTTACGAGCAGTACTTC. Protein sequence: CASSLEGGLTYEQYF. The J gene is TRBJ2-7, the V gene TRBV5-4, with 7 bases identical to TRBD2. V was clipped by 0 bases and J by 4 bases; unmatched bases: 7. Per germline, CDR1 SGHNT and CDR2 YYREEE (reference sequence). This CDR3 has 15 amino acids.

This clone was counted once. V usage is TRBV29-1 and J usage is TRBJ1-2; no reliable D call. The CDR3 length is 12 residues. V shed 3 bases and J shed 0 bases, with 5 bases lying between them. CDR1 and CDR2 (germline): SQVTM, ANQGSEA. CDR3 DNA sequence: TGCAGCGTTGAGTGGGCTAACTATGGCTACACCTTC. Encoded protein: CSVEWANYGYTF. The complete variable domain, with remaining parts taken from reference TRBV29-1 and TRBJ1-2, reads SAVISQKPSRDICQRGTSLTIQCQVDSQVTMMFWYRQQPGQSLTLIATANQGSEATYESGFVIDKFPISRPNLTFSTLTVSNMSPEDSSIYLCSVEWANYGYTFGSGTRLTVV.

This clone was detected only once. The rearrangement links TRBV2 to TRBJ2-1; 8 bases are a match to TRBD2. The V gene end was trimmed by 8 bases and the J gene end by 4 bases; junction bases not matched to a gene: 19. The CDR3 loop spans 18 amino acids. Germline V gene data show CDR1 as SNHLY and CDR2 as FYNNEI. CDR3 DNA sequence: TGTGCCAGCCGGAGTCGAGCGGGAGATTTGTCTGCGTACAATGAGCAGTTCTTC. This gives the protein CASRSRAGDLSAYNEQFF.

In DNA, the CDR3 is TGCGCCAGCAGTCCACCGGCAGCAGATACGCAGTATTTT. Translating it yields CASSPPAADTQYF. The chain combines TRBV4-1 with TRBJ2-3; D is uncertain. V lost 6 bases and J lost 4, with 11 bases in between. This CDR3 comprises 13 residues. Germline-derived CDR1 and CDR2 are MGHRA and YSYEKL.